This TCR beta chain originates from a study of blood T cell repertoires in COVID-19 (dated by TCRdb to 2020 to 2022). For the study in its entirety: Collaborator samples came from the United States, Italy and Spain and covered acute and convalescent phases of COVID-19. The dataset comprised deeply sampled blood TCRbeta repertoires from subjects exposed to, actively infected with, or recovered from COVID-19. The repertoires were made available in a free public database intended to serve as a resource for research on the immune response to SARS-CoV-2. The prospective study material was composed of cDNA or gDNA derived from T cells, B-cell-depleted T cells, or PBMCs. Where available, HLA class I and class II types were taken from metadata supplied by the sample provider and were not determined by assay-based typing. Samples were obtained from the ongoing ImmuneRACE study (first 160 participants) and from about 1,300 subjects provided by 6 global collaborators. Sample metadata almost always included a de-identified subject ID, COVID-19 status, age in years and sex. Broad study findings and their caveats: The quantity of clinical and demographic metadata differed by source and by participant and was supplied without curation.

As to this clone: Which antigen it targets is not known. No base quality information exists; no much larger clone differs at one position.

The immunoSEQ Assay, a bias-controlled multiplex PCR, was used to amplify TCRbeta CDR3 regions from genomic DNA. As for how the authors treated the data: Nucleated cell counts per sample were estimated from amplification of reference gene primers within the assay. To quantify the absolute abundance of each unique TCRbeta CDR3 rearrangement, sequence reads were collapsed and filtered. For each sample, productive Simpson clonality was calculated as the square root of Simpson's diversity index over productive rearrangements. Here the immuneACCESS table is served through TCRdb, limited to in-frame sequences with V and J called. Missing clones are a known gap in these copies; in checked studies unresolved V genes cover under half, and the rest lacks a known reason. V, J and clone size reflect that table, while D and trimming were determined from the DNA. The sample data list roughly 95,000 clones, and roughly four fifths of these were observed just once. 6% to 7.5% of the sample is in the top ten clones.

Its CDR3 holds 15 amino acids, cysteine through phenylalanine. Of all the DNA, just the CDR3 is kept, 45 bases in frame from base 1. Trimming removed 7 bases from V and 4 bases from J, leaving 18 bases between the germline ends. In the germline V gene, CDR1 corresponds to SGHRS and CDR2 to YFSETQ. Collaborating institutions collected whole blood in K2EDTA tubes following their own protocols. For TCRbeta analysis, collaborator samples were shipped as frozen whole blood, as isolated PBMCs, or as DNA extracted from either sample type. This chain joins TRBV5-1 to TRBJ1-5, with the D gene uncertain. This receptor was obtained from a man in his fifties with active or convalescent COVID-19. Sequenced: peripheral blood. The CDR3 has the sequence CASAPTGGDNQPQHF. The DNA reads as follows: TGCGCCAGCGCACCGACGGGCGGGGATAATCAGCCCCAGCATTTT.